This T cell receptor beta chain appears in the sequencing data of a study of somatic mutations in cytotoxic T cells in rheumatoid arthritis. Study-wide results and limits: Relative to age-matched healthy controls, rheumatoid arthritis patients did not differ significantly in CD8+ T-cell clonality. Slight TRBV07 underrepresentation in rheumatoid arthritis patients went unadjusted for multiple comparisons.

The sample holds one count of this clone. Its antigen remains unidentified. Sequenced by immunoSEQ multiplex PCR; TCRdb stores in-frame clones only, minus some. Among about 20,000 clones listed, roughly nine tenths were seen once. The CDR3 sequence is 16 residues long. Germline CDR1 is MGHRA and CDR2 is YSYEKL. V trimming: 4 bases; J trimming: 4 bases; junction bases outside the gene matches: 7. The sequencing input was CD8+ T cells sorted from blood. This TCR was sampled from a man aged 40-50 years in good health. V usage is TRBV4-1 and J usage is TRBJ2-7, with TRBD2 matching 13 bases. DNA of the CDR3: TGCGCCAGCAGCCTGAGACTAGCGGGAGGCTTGTACGAGCAGTACTTC. Its translation is CASSLRLAGGLYEQYF.